Below, 29 T cell receptor beta chains from the same sample are listed, as sequenced in a study of CD8+ T cells in alopecia areata. A panel of CD4, CD8alpha, NKG2D, NKG2ACE and other markers served to sort pooled cutaneous lymph node cells. Reverse transcription of extracted RNA yielded cDNA, which provided the sequencing template. TCRdb keeps only in-frame clones here, not all; method: immunoSEQ multiplex PCR. Sampling found over 250,000 clones, none seen once. The sample was CD4+ T cells sorted from a lymph node. The receptors shown here come from a C3H/HeJ mouse with alopecia areata. The strain's MHC type: H2-k.

On this clone: Genes and germline are mouse. The read falls 4 residues short of the CDR3 end, and the missing part is taken from the germline J gene. J is TRBJ2-2 and V is TRBV14, with 8 bases matching TRBD1. Trimming cost V 5 bases and J 0 bases; bases outside gene matches: 3. Germline-derived CDR1 and CDR2 are SGHDT and FRDEAV. The length of the CDR3 is 15 residues. The covered CDR3 bases are TGTGCCAGCAGCAAGACAGGGGCAAACACCGGG. Amino acids: CASSKTGANTG. The entire CDR3 protein reads CASSKTGANTGQLYF.

This clone has a count of ten or more. Genes and germline are mouse. The CDR3 end lies 4 residues beyond the end of the read and is filled in from the germline J gene. This chain connects TRBV29 to TRBJ2-7; the D gene is possibly TRBD1 (5 bases). Germline CDR1 reads MSHET; CDR2 reads SYDVDS. This CDR3 comprises 11 residues. CDR3 bases read: TGTGCTAGCAGCGGACAATAT. It translates to CASSGQY. The full CDR3 protein is CASSGQYEQYF.

This clone was seen more than once but under ten times. Gene names denote mouse genes. The sequence runs out 4 residues before the end of the CDR3; the remainder is reconstructed from the germline J gene. The V and J genes are TRBV19 and TRBJ2-2; D possibly corresponds to TRBD2 (7 bases). CDR1 and CDR2 from the germline V gene are FNHDT and SITEND (reference sequence). This CDR3 is 15 amino acids long. V was trimmed by 1 base and J by 4 bases, leaving 11 bases between them. CDR3 DNA (partial): TGTGCCAGCAGTATACTGGGGGCCCCCACCGGG. This gives the protein CASSILGAPTG. In full, the CDR3 reads CASSILGAPTGQLYF.

In the case of this clone: Any gene name here is a mouse gene name. The CDR3 goes on 4 residues after the read ends, and that part is filled in from the germline J gene. The same CDR3 also results from other DNA sequences found in this sample. The chain is built from TRBV13-1 and TRBJ2-4, with 7 bases aligning to TRBD2. The CDR3 extends over 15 amino acids. Trimming removed 1 base from V and 0 bases from J; junction bases left unmatched: 2. Germline CDR1 reads NSHNY; CDR2 reads SYGAGN. CDR3 DNA (partial): TGTGCCAGCAGTGATTCCTGGGGGAGTCAAAAC. Its protein product is CASSDSWGSQN. The whole CDR3 is CASSDSWGSQNTLYF.

This clone turned up a few times. Gene names and germline match the mouse. Coverage ceases 4 residues before the CDR3 finishes, and the germline J gene fills in the end. V gene TRBV13-2 combines with J gene TRBJ2-7, with 11 bases lining up with TRBD2. The trim removed 5 bases at V and 3 bases at J, leaving 7 bases unmatched. CDR1 and CDR2 (germline): NNHNN, SYGAGS (reference sequence). The CDR3 has 15 residues. The chain's CDR3 is CASGPRDWGNYEQYF. The sequenced part of the CDR3 DNA is TGTGCCAGCGGCCCTCGGGACTGGGGGAACTAT.

Details on this clone: Gene names and germline refer to mouse. The read ends 4 residues shy of where the CDR3 ends; the end is completed using the germline J gene. V usage is TRBV13-1 and J usage is TRBJ2-5; the match to TRBD2 covers 10 bases. The CDR3 contains 14 residues. From germline, CDR1 is NSHNY and CDR2 SYGAGN. The sequenced part of the CDR3 DNA is TGTGCCAGCAACCCCGGGACTGGGGTAGAC. Its protein product is CASNPGTGVD. The entire CDR3 sequence reads CASNPGTGVDTQYF.

Remarks on this clone: Gene names denote mouse genes. The sequence runs out 4 residues before the end of the CDR3; the remainder is reconstructed from the germline J gene. The chain joins TRBV13-1 to TRBJ2-2, with 8 nucleotides matching TRBD2. CDR1 NSHNY and CDR2 SYGAGN come from the germline V gene. The junction had 3 bases not matched to a gene; V was cut back by 4 bases and J by 1 base. CDR3 length: 15 residues. CDR3 residues: CASSPGGKNTGQLYF. The sequenced CDR3 bases are TGTGCCAGCAGTCCTGGGGGGAAAAACACCGGG.

In its sample, this clone was seen many times. Mouse germline and gene names are used. The read is 4 residues too short to cover the CDR3 end, so that end is filled in from the germline J gene. The sample contains more than one DNA sequence encoding this CDR3. The chain couples TRBV17 to TRBJ2-2; D remains ambiguous. The CDR3 is made up of 14 amino acids. Germline V CDR1 and CDR2: MNHDT, YYDKIL. Trimming removed 2 bases at V and 0 bases at J, with 4 bases between. CDR3 DNA (partial): TGTGCTAGCAGTAGACAAGCAAACACCGGG. Encoded protein: CASSRQANTG. The entire CDR3 sequence reads CASSRQANTGQLYF.

The table lists this clone with a few counts. Gene labels here are mouse ones. The CDR3 end falls 4 residues outside the read, so it is completed with the germline J gene. J is TRBJ2-2 and V is TRBV13-2, with 7 bases matching TRBD2. Unmatched junction bases numbered 3, after V lost 1 base and J lost 3 bases. This CDR3 is built from 15 residues. In germline, CDR1 is NNHNN, CDR2 SYGAGS (reference sequence). The part of the CDR3 DNA that was read is TGTGCCAGCGGTGATCGGGGGGGGGACACCGGG. It yields the protein CASGDRGGDTG. The full CDR3 protein is CASGDRGGDTGQLYF.

This clone has a handful of counts. Mouse names are used for the genes. The read terminates 4 residues ahead of where the CDR3 ends, so the germline J gene completes it. The rearrangement links TRBV13-1 to TRBJ1-1; 7 positions match TRBD1. The CDR3 has 14 residues. The germline gives CDR1 NSHNY, CDR2 SYGAGN. This CDR3 reads CASSDGRGRREVFF. The covered CDR3 bases are TGTGCCAGCAGTGATGGGAGGGGGCGACGA.

This clone was counted between two and nine times. The listed genes are named as in mouse. The read finishes 4 residues shy of the CDR3 end, and the germline J gene is used to complete it. The same CDR3 is also encoded by other DNA sequences in this sample. V gene TRBV14 combines with J gene TRBJ2-7; 11 nucleotides agree with TRBD2. Looked up from germline, CDR1 is SGHDT and CDR2 is FRDEAV. There are 13 residues in the CDR3. The covered CDR3 bases are TGTGCCAGCAGACGGACTGGGGGGTAT. As protein: CASRRTGGY. The complete CDR3 protein is CASRRTGGYEQYF.

About this clone itself: Mouse gene names and germline throughout. The read ends 4 residues shy of where the CDR3 ends; the end is completed using the germline J gene. The chain links TRBV31 to TRBJ2-1; 10 bases agree with TRBD2. This CDR3 has 15 residues. V shed 1 base and J 3 bases; nucleotides not matched to a gene: 3. CDR1 and CDR2 from the germline V gene are GKSSPN and SITVG. CDR3 loop: CAWSPGLGLYAEQFF. Partial CDR3 DNA: TGTGCCTGGAGTCCGGGACTGGGGCTCTATGCT.

Many counts were recorded for this clone. Gene names and germline match the mouse. With the read ending 4 residues before the CDR3 end, the germline J gene is used to fill in that end. The chain employs TRBV17 and TRBJ2-7, with a weak D call TRBD1 (6 bases). The CDR3 is 15 amino acids. With 2 bases removed from V and 0 bases from J, the gap between germline ends came to 11 bases. CDR1 and CDR2 from the germline V gene are MNHDT and YYDKIL. The CDR3 DNA, read in part, is TGTGCTAGCAGTAGACCCGGACAGAGCTCCTAT. Translation gives CASSRPGQSSY. The full CDR3 reads CASSRPGQSSYEQYF.

On this clone: Mouse gene names and germline throughout. The same CDR3 also results from other DNA sequences found in this sample. CDR3 sequence reads: CASGDWGAYAEQFF. Incomplete CDR3 DNA: TGTGCCAGCGGTGATTGGGGGGCCTATGCT. The V and J genes are TRBV13-2 and TRBJ2-1, with a tentative D call TRBD2 (7 bases). From the germline J gene comes the end of the CDR3, since the read stops 4 residues before it. The CDR3 has 14 amino acids. CDR1 is NNHNN, CDR2 SYGAGS, per germline (reference sequence). Trimming removed 1 base from V and 3 bases from J, with 8 bases in between.

This clone was observed a few times. Gene names are the mouse ones. The CDR3 goes on 4 residues after the read ends, and that part is filled in from the germline J gene. The V call is TRBV19, the J call TRBJ2-2; 11 bases are a match to TRBD2. The V and J ends lost 4 bases and 1 base, in that order; junction bases with no gene match: 3. This CDR3 has 16 residues. The germline V gene encodes CDR1 FNHDT and CDR2 SITEND (reference sequence). The covered CDR3 bases are TGTGCCAGCAGTCTCGGACTGGGGGGAAACACCGGG. It encodes CASSLGLGGNTG. The full-length CDR3 reads as CASSLGLGGNTGQLYF.

This clone showed up just a few times. Gene names are the mouse ones. The read ends 3 residues shy of where the CDR3 ends; the end is completed using the germline J gene. V usage is TRBV13-1 and J usage is TRBJ1-6; tentative D call: TRBD1 (6 bases). TRBJ1-6 is an ORF; its function is uncertain. V shed 2 bases and J shed 2 bases, with 8 bases lying between them. CDR1 and CDR2 (germline): NSHNY, SYGAGN. This CDR3 spans 15 amino acids. CDR3 DNA (partial): TGTGCCAGCAGTGACCAGGGGACCTATAATTCGCCC. Translated: CASSDQGTYNSP. The whole CDR3 protein is CASSDQGTYNSPLYF.

Points on this clone: Germline and genes here are mouse. Sequencing ends 4 residues short of the CDR3 end; the germline J gene provides the rest. The chain is built from TRBV17 and TRBJ2-7; TRBD1 matches 7 bases. J was trimmed by 0 bases and V by 5 bases; bases with no gene match: 4. The CDR3 covers 14 residues. The V gene's germline CDR1 is MNHDT and CDR2 YYDKIL. The sequenced part of the CDR3 DNA is TGTGCTAGCAGTTCCGGACAGGACTCCTAT. It encodes CASSSGQDSY. The entire CDR3 protein is CASSSGQDSYEQYF. The full variable domain, with the rest looked up from reference TRBV17 and TRBJ2-7, is DTTVKQNPRYKLARVGKPVNLICSQTMNHDTMYWYQKKPNQAPKLLLFYYDKILNREADTFEKFQSSRPNNSFCSLYIGSAGLEYSAMYLCASSSGQDSYEQYFGPGTRLTVL.

Only a few counts were recorded for this clone. Gene names and germline refer to mouse. The CDR3 extends 4 residues past the end of the read, so its final part is completed from the germline J gene. Other nucleotide sequences in the sample specify the same CDR3. The chain links TRBV19 to TRBJ2-2, with TRBD2 identical over 12 bases. Germline lookup yields CDR1 FNHDT and CDR2 SITEND (reference sequence). The CDR3 is 17 residues long. V was clipped by 4 bases and J by 0 bases; unmatched bases: 4. CDR3 DNA, as far as it was read: TGTGCCAGCAGTCTGACTGGGGGGGCTGCAAACACCGGG. Protein: CASSLTGGAANTG. The complete CDR3 protein is CASSLTGGAANTGQLYF. Full variable domain (outside the CDR3, taken from reference TRBV19 and TRBJ2-2): GGIITQTPKFLIGQEGQKLTLKCQQNFNHDTMYWYRQDSGKGLRLIYYSITENDLQKGDLSEGYDASREKKSSFSLTVTSAQKNEMAVFLCASSLTGGAANTGQLYFGEGSKLTVL.

In the case of this clone: The gene names here belong to mouse. The part of the CDR3 DNA that was read is TGTGCCAGCAGCAGGGGACTGGCGGAC. Its protein product is CASSRGLAD. The whole CDR3 reads CASSRGLADTQYF. J is TRBJ2-5 and V is TRBV5; 8 positions match TRBD2. The read gets to within 4 residues of the CDR3 end, and the germline J gene fills in the rest. The CDR3 is 13 residues long. CDR1 and CDR2 from the germline V gene are LGHNA and YNLKQL (reference sequence).

A word on this clone: Gene labels here are mouse ones. The read stops 4 residues short of the end of the CDR3; the missing end is completed from the germline J gene. The chain links TRBV13-1 to TRBJ2-2, with D tentatively TRBD1 (6 bases). CDR1 is NSHNY and CDR2 is SYGAGN in the germline V gene. This CDR3 has 15 amino acids. Trimming cost V 1 base and J 2 bases, with 9 bases left between them. CDR3 sequence reads: CASSDTQGNTGQLYF. CDR3 bases read: TGTGCCAGCAGTGATACGCAGGGGAACACCGGG.

With respect to this clone: The gene names here belong to mouse. Coverage ceases 4 residues before the CDR3 finishes, and the germline J gene fills in the end. The chain combines TRBV5 with TRBJ2-5, with TRBD1 matching over 7 bases. This CDR3 comprises 16 residues. The trim removed 4 bases at V and 0 bases at J, leaving 7 bases unmatched. Germline CDR1 and CDR2: LGHNA and YNLKQL (reference sequence). The CDR3 bases that were read are TGTGCCAGCAGCCCCTGGACAGGTTTTAACCAAGAC. Translated, it gives CASSPWTGFNQD. The entire CDR3 protein reads CASSPWTGFNQDTQYF.

Note on this clone: Germline and genes: mouse. The missing CDR3 end, 4 residues past where the read stops, is filled in from the germline J gene. Additional DNA sequences in this sample encode the identical CDR3. V and J are TRBV13-1 and TRBJ2-1; 10 bases match TRBD2. Germline loops: CDR1 NSHNY, CDR2 SYGAGN. J gave up 3 bases and V 3 bases, and 3 bases lay outside the gene matches. There are 15 residues in the CDR3. The part of the CDR3 DNA that was read is TGTGCCAGCAGTGGGGGGACTGGGGTCTATGCT. Its protein product is CASSGGTGVYA. The entire CDR3 is CASSGGTGVYAEQFF.

This clone was seen ten or more times. Gene names are mouse gene names. The read gets to within 4 residues of the CDR3 end, and the germline J gene fills in the rest. At the DNA level, this CDR3 is encoded by other sequences in the same sample as well. The chain combines TRBV14 with TRBJ2-1, with a possible D match to TRBD1 (6 bases). Trimming took off 5 bases at V and 0 bases at J, with 12 bases between the two ends. The V gene's germline CDR1 is SGHDT and CDR2 FRDEAV. This CDR3 has 15 residues. CDR3 bases read: TGTGCCAGCAGCACCGGGACAAATAACTATGCT. This codes for CASSTGTNNYA. The entire CDR3 protein is CASSTGTNNYAEQFF.

This clone has only a few counts. Mouse gene names and germline throughout. The read stops 4 residues short of the end of the CDR3; the missing end is completed from the germline J gene. The chain uses TRBV13-3 and TRBJ2-2; 8 bases match TRBD2. This CDR3 is 16 amino acids long. J gave up 0 bases and V 5 bases, and 6 bases lay outside the gene matches. Germline V CDR1 and CDR2: NNHDY, SYVADS. CDR3 DNA (partial): TGTGCCAGCAGACCTGGGGGGCCAGCAAACACCGGG. It is translated as CASRPGGPANTG. The complete CDR3 protein is CASRPGGPANTGQLYF. Using reference TRBV13-3 and TRBJ2-2 for the parts outside the CDR3, the full variable domain is EAAVTQSPRSKVAVTGGKVTLSCHQTNNHDYMYWYRQDTGHGLRLIHYSYVADSTEKGDIPDGYKASRPSQENFSLILELASLSQTAVYFCASRPGGPANTGQLYFGEGSKLTVL.

Concerning this clone itself: All gene names here are mouse names. The read ends 4 residues shy of where the CDR3 ends; the end is completed using the germline J gene. V and J are TRBV1 and TRBJ2-3; the match to TRBD1 covers 7 bases. Germline CDR1 reads NSQYPW; CDR2 reads LRSPGD (reference sequence). J lost 4 bases, V lost 4 bases, and 2 bases had no gene match. The length of the CDR3 is 13 residues. CDR3 DNA, as far as it was read: TGCACCTGCAGTGTACAGGGGTCAGAA. Protein: CTCSVQGSE. The whole CDR3 is CTCSVQGSETLYF. Filled out from reference TRBV1 and TRBJ2-3, the complete variable domain reads VTLLEQNPRWRLVPRGQAVNLRCILKNSQYPWMSWYQQDLQKQLQWLFTLRSPGDKEVKSLPGADYLATRVTDTELRLQVANMSQGRTLYCTCSVQGSETLYFGSGTRLTVL.

This clone was seen more than once but under ten times. Mouse germline and gene names are used. Coverage ceases 4 residues before the CDR3 finishes, and the germline J gene fills in the end. The chain joins TRBV12-1 to TRBJ1-2, with 7 bases fitting TRBD1. The germline V gene has CDR1 SGHSN and CDR2 HYEKVE. This CDR3 is 11 amino acids long. This CDR3 reads CVEGQNSDYTF. The CDR3 DNA, read in part, is TGTGTAGAGGGACAGAACTCC.

This clone was seen a handful of times. Gene names follow the mouse nomenclature. Coverage ceases 3 residues before the CDR3 finishes, and the germline J gene fills in the end. J is TRBJ1-6 and V is TRBV29; TRBD1 might be the D (6 bases). TRBJ1-6 is an open reading frame, and its role is uncertain. CDR1 and CDR2 (germline): MSHET, SYDVDS. Trimming took 8 bases from V and 0 from J, leaving 14 bases between them. The CDR3 has 16 residues. The covered CDR3 bases are TGTGCTAGCCCCAGGCACAGGGCTTCCTATAATTCGCCC. Encoded protein: CASPRHRASYNSP. The whole CDR3 sequence is CASPRHRASYNSPLYF.

Comment on this clone: Germline and genes: mouse. The read ends 4 residues before the CDR3 terminus; that terminus is restored from the germline J gene. The sample has other DNA sequences that encode this CDR3 too. The chain employs TRBV13-3 and TRBJ2-2; 9 nucleotides agree with TRBD1. The CDR3 has 15 residues. The germline CDR1 and CDR2 sequences are NNHDY and SYVADS. The ends lost 4 bases at V and 2 bases at J; junction bases unmatched: 3. The sequenced CDR3 bases are TGTGCCAGCAGTTGGACAGGGGTTAACACCGGG. Translating it yields CASSWTGVNTG. In full, the CDR3 reads CASSWTGVNTGQLYF.

Concerning this clone: Gene names are the mouse ones. The read terminates 4 residues before the CDR3 end, so the remaining end is supplied by the germline J gene. The same CDR3 also results from other DNA sequences found in this sample. The V and J genes are TRBV13-1 and TRBJ2-2; perhaps TRBD2 as D (5 bases). Between the trimmed V and J ends, which lost 0 bases and 1 base, there was a span of 7 bases. Germline V gene data show CDR1 as NSHNY and CDR2 as SYGAGN. The CDR3 consists of 15 residues. CDR3 sequence: CASSDAGRNTGQLYF. The sequenced part of the CDR3 DNA is TGTGCCAGCAGTGATGCTGGGAGAAACACCGGG.